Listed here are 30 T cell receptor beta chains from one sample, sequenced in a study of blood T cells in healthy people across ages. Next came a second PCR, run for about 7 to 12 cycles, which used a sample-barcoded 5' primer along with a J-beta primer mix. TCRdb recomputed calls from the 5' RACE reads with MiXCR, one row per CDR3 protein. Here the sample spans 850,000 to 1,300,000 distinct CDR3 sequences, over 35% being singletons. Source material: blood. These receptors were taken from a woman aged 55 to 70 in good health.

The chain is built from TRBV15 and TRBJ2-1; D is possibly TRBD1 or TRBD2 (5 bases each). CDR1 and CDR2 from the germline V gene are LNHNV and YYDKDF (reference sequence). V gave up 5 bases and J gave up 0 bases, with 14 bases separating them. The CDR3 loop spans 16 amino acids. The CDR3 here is CATSSSGTSSYNEQFF. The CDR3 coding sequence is TGTGCCACCAGCTCGTCCGGGACGAGCTCCTACAATGAGCAGTTCTTC.

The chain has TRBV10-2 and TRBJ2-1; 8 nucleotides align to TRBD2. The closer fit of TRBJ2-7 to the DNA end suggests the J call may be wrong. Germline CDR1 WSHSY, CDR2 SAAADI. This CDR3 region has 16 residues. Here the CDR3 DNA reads TGCGCCAGCAGTAGGAGCGGGAGTATATCCTACAATGAGCAGTACTTC. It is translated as CASSRSGSISYNEQYF.

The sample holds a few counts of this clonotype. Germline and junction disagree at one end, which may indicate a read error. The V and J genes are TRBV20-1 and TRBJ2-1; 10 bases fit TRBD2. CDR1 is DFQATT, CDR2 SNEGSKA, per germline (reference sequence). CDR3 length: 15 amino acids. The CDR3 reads CSANPSGRAGDEQVF. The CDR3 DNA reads TGCAGTGCTAACCCCAGCGGGAGGGCCGGGGATGAGCAGGTCTTC.

Written as DNA, the CDR3 is TGTGCCAGCAGCCTTAGAGCGGGAGGGGGCACAGATACGCAGTATTTT. It yields the protein CASSLRAGGGTDTQYF. The chain recombines TRBV3-1 with TRBJ2-3; 10 bases line up with TRBD2. After removal of 4 bases from V and 1 base from J, the junction contained 5 bases not matched to a gene. The germline V gene has CDR1 LGHDT and CDR2 YNNKEL (reference sequence). The length of the CDR3 is 16 residues.

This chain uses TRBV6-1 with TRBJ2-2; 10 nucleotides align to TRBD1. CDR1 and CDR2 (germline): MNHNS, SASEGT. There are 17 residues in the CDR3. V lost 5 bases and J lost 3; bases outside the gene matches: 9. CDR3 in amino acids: CASSTWAGQGYTGELFF. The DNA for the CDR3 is TGTGCCAGCAGTACATGGGCGGGACAGGGGTACACCGGGGAGCTGTTTTTT.

CDR3 sequence reads: CASSYPDRGRSNYGYTF. CDR3 nucleotides: TGTGCCAGCAGTTACCCGGACAGGGGACGGTCTAACTATGGCTACACCTTC. The chain has TRBV6-2 or TRBV6-3 and TRBJ1-2; 9 bases match TRBD1. Germline V lookup: CDR1 MNHEY, CDR2 SVGEGT. CDR3 size: 17 residues. V shed 2 bases, J shed 0 bases, and the junction held 7 bases outside the gene matches.

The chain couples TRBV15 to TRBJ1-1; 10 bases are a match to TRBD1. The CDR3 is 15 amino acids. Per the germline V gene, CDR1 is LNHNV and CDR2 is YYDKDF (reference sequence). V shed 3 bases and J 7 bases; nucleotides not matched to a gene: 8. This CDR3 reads CATSRDGTGVDEAFF. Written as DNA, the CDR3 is TGTGCCACCAGCAGGGATGGGACAGGGGTAGATGAAGCTTTCTTT.

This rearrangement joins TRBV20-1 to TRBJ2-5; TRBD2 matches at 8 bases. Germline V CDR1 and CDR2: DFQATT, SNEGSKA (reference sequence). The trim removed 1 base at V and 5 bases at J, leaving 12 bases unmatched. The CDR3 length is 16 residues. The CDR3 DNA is TGCAGTGCTAGAGGAACTAGCGGCAGCCCTCGGGAGACCCAGTACTTC. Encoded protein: CSARGTSGSPRETQYF.

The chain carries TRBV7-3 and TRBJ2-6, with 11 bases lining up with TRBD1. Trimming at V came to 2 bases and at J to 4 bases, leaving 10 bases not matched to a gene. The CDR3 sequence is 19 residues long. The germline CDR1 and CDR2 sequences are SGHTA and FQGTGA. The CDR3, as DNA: TGTGCCAGCAGCTTAGTCGCCGCCGGACAGGGGGCCGGGGCCAACGTCCTGACTTTC. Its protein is CASSLVAAGQGAGANVLTF.

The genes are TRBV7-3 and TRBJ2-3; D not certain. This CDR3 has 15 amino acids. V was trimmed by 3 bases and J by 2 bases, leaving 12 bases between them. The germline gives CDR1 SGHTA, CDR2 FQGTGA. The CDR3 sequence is CASSFEGTITDTQYF. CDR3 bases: TGTGCCAGCAGCTTCGAAGGAACAATCACAGATACGCAGTATTTT.

CDR3 DNA sequence: TGCGCCAGCAGCCAAGATCAGGGGGGACTAGTCACAGATACGCAGTATTTT. It translates to CASSQDQGGLVTDTQYF. The chain links TRBV4-1 to TRBJ2-3; tentative D call: TRBD2 (8 bases). CDR3 length: 17 residues. CDR1 and CDR2 from the germline V gene are MGHRA and YSYEKL. The V end lost 0 bases, the J end lost 2 bases, and 15 bases lay between the germline ends.

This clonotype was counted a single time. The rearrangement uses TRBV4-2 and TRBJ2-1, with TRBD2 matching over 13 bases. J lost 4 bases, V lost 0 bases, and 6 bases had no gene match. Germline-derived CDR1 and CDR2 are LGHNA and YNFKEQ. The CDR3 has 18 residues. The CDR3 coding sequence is TGTGCCAGCAGCCAAGAAAGGACTAGCGGGAGTCTTTACAATGAGCAGTTCTTC. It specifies CASSQERTSGSLYNEQFF.

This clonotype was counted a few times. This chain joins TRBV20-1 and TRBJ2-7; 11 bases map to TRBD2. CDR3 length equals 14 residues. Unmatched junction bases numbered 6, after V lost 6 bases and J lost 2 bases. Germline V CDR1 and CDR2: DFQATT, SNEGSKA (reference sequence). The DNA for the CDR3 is TGCAGTGCCGGGACTAGCGGCAGGGCCTACGAGCAGTACTTC. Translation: CSAGTSGRAYEQYF.

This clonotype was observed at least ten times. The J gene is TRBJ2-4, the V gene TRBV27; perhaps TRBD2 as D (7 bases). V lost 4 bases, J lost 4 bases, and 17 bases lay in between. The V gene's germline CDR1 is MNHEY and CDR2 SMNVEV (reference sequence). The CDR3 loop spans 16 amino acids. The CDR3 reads CASSSSYREGKNIQYF. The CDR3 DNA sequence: TGTGCCAGCAGTTCCTCCTACAGGGAGGGGAAAAACATTCAGTACTTC.

DNA for the CDR3: TGTGCCAGCAGCCCTATACTAGCGGGGACCTACGAGCAGTACTTC. Residues: CASSPILAGTYEQYF. The chain combines TRBV5-8 with TRBJ2-7, with 10 nucleotides matching TRBD2. Germline V gene data show CDR1 as SGHTS and CDR2 as YDEGEE. This CDR3 is built from 15 residues. Trimming at V came to 4 bases and at J to 2 bases, leaving 6 bases not matched to a gene. The full variable domain, completed using reference TRBV5-8 and TRBJ2-7, is EAGVTQSPTHLIKTRGQQATLRCSPISGHTSVYWYQQALGLGLQFLLWYDEGEERNRGNFPPRFSGRQFPNYSSELNVNALELEDSALYLCASSPILAGTYEQYFGPGTRLTVT.

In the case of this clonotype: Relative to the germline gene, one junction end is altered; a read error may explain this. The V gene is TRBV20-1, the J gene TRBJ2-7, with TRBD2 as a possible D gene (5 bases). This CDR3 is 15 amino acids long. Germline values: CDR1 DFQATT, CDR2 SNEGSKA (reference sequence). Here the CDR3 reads CGARDLLAGVYEQYF. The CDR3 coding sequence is TGCGGTGCTAGAGATCTGCTGGCGGGTGTATACGAGCAGTACTTC.

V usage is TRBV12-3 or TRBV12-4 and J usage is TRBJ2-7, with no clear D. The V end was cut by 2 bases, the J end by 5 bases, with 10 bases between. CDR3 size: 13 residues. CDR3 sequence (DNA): TGTGCCAGCAGTTTACCGTTGGGGAACGAGCAGTACTTC. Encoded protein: CASSLPLGNEQYF.

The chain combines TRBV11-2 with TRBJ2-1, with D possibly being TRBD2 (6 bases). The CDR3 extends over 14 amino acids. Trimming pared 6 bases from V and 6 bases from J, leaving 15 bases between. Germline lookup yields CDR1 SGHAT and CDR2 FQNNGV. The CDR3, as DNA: TGTGCCAGCAGACCGACTAGTAGGGTCAATGAGCAGTTCTTC. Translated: CASRPTSRVNEQFF.

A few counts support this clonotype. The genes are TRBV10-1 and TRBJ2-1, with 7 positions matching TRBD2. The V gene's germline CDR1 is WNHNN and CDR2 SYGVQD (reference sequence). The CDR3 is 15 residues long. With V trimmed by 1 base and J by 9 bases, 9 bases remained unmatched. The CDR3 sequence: CASSEWAAGSSEQFF. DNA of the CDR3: TGCGCCAGCAGTGAGTGGGCAGCGGGATCTAGTGAGCAGTTCTTC.

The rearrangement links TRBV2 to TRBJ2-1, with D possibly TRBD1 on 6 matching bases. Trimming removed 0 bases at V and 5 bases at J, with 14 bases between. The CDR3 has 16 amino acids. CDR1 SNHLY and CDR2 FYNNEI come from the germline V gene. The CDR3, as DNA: TGTGCCAGCAGTGAAGCAGGTCGACAGGCGAACAATGAGCAGTTCTTC. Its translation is CASSEAGRQANNEQFF.

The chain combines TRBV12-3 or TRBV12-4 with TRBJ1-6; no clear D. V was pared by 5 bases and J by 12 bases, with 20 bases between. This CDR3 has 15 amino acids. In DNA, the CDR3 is TGTGCCAGCAGTCCGTCTGTAACGATAGGAGAACCCCTCCACTTT. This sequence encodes CASSPSVTIGEPLHF.

The CDR3 bases are TGCGCCAGCAGCCAAGCAGGACTAGCGGGGATCCAAGAGACCCAGTACTTC. Its translation: CASSQAGLAGIQETQYF. The rearrangement uses TRBV4-1 and TRBJ2-5, with 12 bases lining up with TRBD2. V shed 1 base and J 1 base; nucleotides not matched to a gene: 4. The CDR3 consists of 17 residues. Germline-derived CDR1 and CDR2 are MGHRA and YSYEKL.

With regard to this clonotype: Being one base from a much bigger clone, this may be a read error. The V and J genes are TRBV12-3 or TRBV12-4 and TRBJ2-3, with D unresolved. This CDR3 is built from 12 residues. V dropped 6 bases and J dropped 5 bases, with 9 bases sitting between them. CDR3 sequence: CASRLLRDTQYF. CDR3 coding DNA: TGTGCCAGCAGATTATTGAGAGATACGCAGTATTTT.

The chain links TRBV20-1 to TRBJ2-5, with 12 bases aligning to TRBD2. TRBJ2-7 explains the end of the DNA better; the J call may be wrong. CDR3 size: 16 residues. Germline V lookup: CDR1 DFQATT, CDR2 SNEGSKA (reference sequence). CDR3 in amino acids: CSATHMTSGGTYEQYF. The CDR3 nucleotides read TGCAGTGCTACGCACATGACTAGCGGGGGTACCTACGAGCAGTACTTC.

As DNA, the CDR3 is TGCGCCAGCAGCACTAGCGGGAGGGCGTGCGAGCAGTACTTC. Its protein product is CASSTSGRACEQYF. The rearrangement joins TRBV5-1 to TRBJ2-5; TRBD2 matches at 13 bases. The better agreement between TRBJ2-7 and the DNA end casts doubt on the J call. This CDR3 region has 14 residues. Germline V gene data show CDR1 as SGHRS and CDR2 as YFSETQ.

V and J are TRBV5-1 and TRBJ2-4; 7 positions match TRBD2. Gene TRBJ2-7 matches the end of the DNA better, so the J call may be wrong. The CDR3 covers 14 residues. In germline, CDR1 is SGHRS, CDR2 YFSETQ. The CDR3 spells CASSLTRGRTEQYF. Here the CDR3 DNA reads TGCGCCAGCAGCTTGACGCGCGGGAGAACCGAGCAGTACTTC.

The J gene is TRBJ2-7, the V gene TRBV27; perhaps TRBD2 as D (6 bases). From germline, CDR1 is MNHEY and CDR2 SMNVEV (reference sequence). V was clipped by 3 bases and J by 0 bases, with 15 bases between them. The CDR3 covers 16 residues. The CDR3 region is CASSFRPGSFSYEQYF. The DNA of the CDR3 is TGTGCCAGCAGTTTCCGCCCCGGGAGTTTCTCCTACGAGCAGTACTTC.

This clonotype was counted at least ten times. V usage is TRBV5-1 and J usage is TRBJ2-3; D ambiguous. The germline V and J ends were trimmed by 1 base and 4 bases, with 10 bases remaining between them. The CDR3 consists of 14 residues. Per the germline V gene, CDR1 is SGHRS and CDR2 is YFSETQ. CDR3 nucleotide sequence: TGCGCCAGCAGCTTGCGGTCCGGTGCAGATACGCAGTATTTT. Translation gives CASSLRSGADTQYF.

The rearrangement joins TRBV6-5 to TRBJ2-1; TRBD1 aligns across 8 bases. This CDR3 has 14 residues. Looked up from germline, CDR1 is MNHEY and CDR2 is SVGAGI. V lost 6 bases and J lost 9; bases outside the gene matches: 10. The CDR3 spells CASRYRTGRSEQFF. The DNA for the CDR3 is TGTGCCAGCAGATATCGGACAGGGAGAAGTGAGCAGTTCTTC.

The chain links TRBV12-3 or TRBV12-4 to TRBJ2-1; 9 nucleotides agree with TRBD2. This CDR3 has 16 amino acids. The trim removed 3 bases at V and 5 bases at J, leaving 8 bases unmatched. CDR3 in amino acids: CASSFEVAGEDNEQFF. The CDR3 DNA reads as TGTGCCAGCAGTTTCGAGGTAGCGGGAGAGGACAATGAGCAGTTCTTC.